Sequencing of this T cell receptor beta chain was carried out in a study of human T cells and chemical hapten exposure. Study at large: Sensitization was performed using 2% DPC on an approximately 2 cm by approximately 2 cm upper inner arm skin site. Alopecia areata, totalis or universalis affected patients, mainly female. Regarding the study as a whole: After DPC sensitization, TCRs above 1 in 1000 frequency showed no change.

Trimming left V 3 bases short and J 4 bases short, with 9 bases between. The germline V gene has CDR1 KGHSH and CDR2 LQKENI. The CDR3 runs 13 residues. TCRdb reprocessed the RACE reads via MiXCR and lists one record per CDR3 protein. Of about 52,000 distinct CDR3 sequences in the sample, over 9.5% are singletons; the top ten hold about 15%. Described time point: patch test 3, about 24 weeks after DPC sensitization. As to treatment: therapeutic diphenylcyclopropenone sensitization with weekly scalp DPC. Remarks on this clonotype: What it recognizes is unknown.

This clonotype was obtained from a middle-aged woman with alopecia areata. Some clones in this sample may be carry-over from other donors' samples. V usage is TRBV18 and J usage is TRBJ2-5, with D uncertain. Sample: whole blood, taken in connection with sensitization to the hapten diphenylcyclopropenone (DPC). CDR3 coding DNA: TGTGCCAGCTCACCCCAACGTGGAGAGACCCAGTACTTC. Translated: CASSPQRGETQYF. Combining the CDR3 with reference TRBV18 and TRBJ2-5 gives the whole variable domain NAGVMQNPRHLVRRRGQEARLRCSPMKGHSHVYWYRQLPEEGLKFMVYLQKENIIDESGMPKERFSAEFPKEGPSILRIQQVVRGDSAAYFCASSPQRGETQYFGPGTRLLVL.